The 17 T cell receptor beta chains listed next were all sequenced from one sample in a study of memory CD4+ T cells and cytomegalovirus serostatus (dated by TCRdb to about 2019). Single viable CD3+CD4+CD8-CD45RO+ cells were sorted as memory CD4+ T cells on a FACSAria II. Receptors were amplified or captured by the immunoSEQ multiplex PCR assay. This is the immuneACCESS table as TCRdb keeps it, with only in-frame sequences that have V and J called. A part of the clones is gone; compared with another copy, unresolved V genes explain less than half, and the rest is unexplained. The sample records more than 40,000 clones, 60% to 85% of which are singletons. Roughly 6.7% of the sample is in the top ten clones. Sequenced material: memory CD4+ T cells from blood. The receptors come from an adult in good health and CMV-seronegative.

The chain recombines TRBV4-1 with TRBJ2-1; 8 positions agree with TRBD2. The CDR3 totals 16 residues. The V segment lost 6 bases and the J segment 4 bases; nucleotides outside the gene matches: 11. Germline values: CDR1 MGHRA, CDR2 YSYEKL. The DNA for the CDR3 is TGCGCCAGCAGACTTACCCTAGCGGGCGGGTACAATGAGCAGTTCTTC. Its protein is CASRLTLAGGYNEQFF.

This chain uses TRBV6-5 with TRBJ1-1; 8 positions agree with TRBD1. The V gene's germline CDR1 is MNHEY and CDR2 SVGAGI. The CDR3 has 16 amino acids. With V trimmed by 2 bases and J by 1 base, 6 bases remained unmatched. Here the CDR3 reads CASSYDYGTGNTEAFF. As DNA, the CDR3 is TGTGCCAGCAGTTACGATTATGGGACAGGGAACACTGAAGCTTTCTTT.

The rearrangement links TRBV4-3 to TRBJ2-3; 9 nucleotides line up with TRBD2. The CDR3 loop spans 19 amino acids. Germline V gene lookup returns CDR1 LGHNA and CDR2 YSLEER. Unmatched junction bases numbered 16, after V lost 1 base and J lost 5 bases. The DNA for the CDR3 is TGCGCCAGCAGCCAAGCCGCTAGCGGGAACCGGCATCGGTTAGATACGCAGTATTTT. This gives the protein CASSQAASGNRHRLDTQYF.

This clone is termed medium-sized. J is TRBJ2-7 and V is TRBV5-1; D is ambiguous. CDR1 and CDR2 from the germline V gene are SGHRS and YFSETQ. With 7 bases removed from V and 2 bases from J, the gap between germline ends came to 16 bases. CDR3 size: 14 residues. The CDR3 region has the DNA TGCGCCAGCTCGGAAAGACGGACGGCCTACGAGCAGTACTTC. Amino acids: CASSERRTAYEQYF.

The chain is built from TRBV9 and TRBJ2-7; 8 bases fit TRBD1. CDR3 length: 16 residues. CDR1 and CDR2 (germline): SGDLS, YYNGEE. With 4 bases clipped from V and 1 base from J, the junction kept 10 bases outside the gene matches. CDR3 DNA sequence: TGTGCCAGCAGCCCCCGTCTTCAGGGGGCTTCCTACGAGCAGTACTTC. Translation: CASSPRLQGASYEQYF.

This clone showed up just a few times. The chain recombines TRBV4-1 with TRBJ1-2, with D perhaps TRBD1 (6 bases). This CDR3 comprises 19 residues. V lost 0 bases and J lost 5, with 25 bases in between. Germline V gene data show CDR1 as MGHRA and CDR2 as YSYEKL. The CDR3 reads CASSQDLWRDTKKGYGYTF. In nucleotides, the CDR3 is TGCGCCAGCAGCCAAGATCTTTGGCGGGACACCAAAAAGGGATATGGCTACACCTTC.

This chain uses TRBV5-1 with TRBJ1-4; D not resolved. This CDR3 has 15 residues. Germline V gene data show CDR1 as SGHRS and CDR2 as YFSETQ. V was clipped by 2 bases and J by 4 bases, with 12 bases between them. The CDR3 reads CASSLTRGSNEKLFF. The CDR3 DNA reads as TGCGCCAGCAGCTTAACACGTGGAAGTAATGAAAAACTGTTTTTT.

This chain links TRBV30 with TRBJ2-1, with 7 bases that match TRBD2. Unmatched junction bases numbered 5, after V lost 0 bases and J lost 3 bases. CDR1 GTSNPN and CDR2 SVGIG come from the germline V gene (reference sequence). The CDR3 is 15 residues long. CDR3 nucleotides: TGTGCCTGGAGTGTAAAACCGGGGGGCTACAATGAGCAGTTCTTC. It encodes CAWSVKPGGYNEQFF.

V usage is TRBV23-1 and J usage is TRBJ1-5; D unclear. TRBV23-1 is noted as an ORF with a role that remains uncertain. V lost 4 bases to trimming and J lost 5 bases, with 27 bases between them. The CDR3 totals 19 residues. CDR3 DNA sequence: TGCGCCAGCAGTCTTTGGAAAGGACCCGGCGGAATCGGATATCAGCCCCAGCATTTT. This gives the protein CASSLWKGPGGIGYQPQHF.

The sample holds a few counts of this clone. The chain employs TRBV7-2 and TRBJ2-1; D assignment may be TRBD1 or TRBD2 (5 bases each). The CDR3 loop spans 15 amino acids. Trimming stripped 2 bases from V and 5 bases from J, with 13 bases between. Germline V lookup: CDR1 SGHTA, CDR2 FQGNSA. As DNA, the CDR3 is TGTGCCAGCAGCTTACAGGGCAGCGGCAACAATGAGCAGTTCTTC. It codes for CASSLQGSGNNEQFF.

The chain couples TRBV18 to TRBJ2-7; D might be TRBD1 or TRBD2, each matching 5 bases. V was cut by 4 bases and J by 0 bases, with 13 bases left in between. The CDR3 runs to 15 residues. Germline V CDR1 and CDR2: KGHSH, LQKENI. CDR3 sequence: CASSLSRGPSYEQYF. CDR3 in DNA: TGTGCCAGCTCACTTTCGAGGGGCCCCTCCTACGAGCAGTACTTC.

V and J are TRBV28 and TRBJ1-3; D may be TRBD1 (6 bases). This CDR3 has 15 residues. Germline V gene data show CDR1 as MDHEN and CDR2 as SYDVKM. V was pared by 8 bases and J by 1 base, with 15 bases between. The CDR3 DNA follows: TGTGCCAGCCATTCAGGGGCAGGGTCTGGAAACACCATATATTTT. Translation gives CASHSGAGSGNTIYF.

The rearrangement joins TRBV5-4 to TRBJ2-5; 9 bases fit TRBD1. The V gene's germline CDR1 is SGHNT and CDR2 YYREEE (reference sequence). With V trimmed by 6 bases and J by 13 bases, 7 bases remained unmatched. The CDR3 spans 11 residues. DNA of the CDR3: TGTGCCAGCACCAACGGGGACAGGGTGTACTTC. This translates into CASTNGDRVYF.

As to this clone: Additional DNA sequences in this sample encode the identical CDR3. J is TRBJ2-2 and V is TRBV7-2, with TRBD1 matching 8 bases. The germline CDR1 and CDR2 sequences are SGHTA and FQGNSA. With 5 bases clipped from V and 3 bases from J, the junction kept 2 bases outside the gene matches. CDR3 length: 14 amino acids. The CDR3 is CASSRGQDTGELFF. The CDR3 coding sequence is TGTGCCAGCAGCCGGGGACAGGACACCGGGGAGCTGTTTTTT.

The CDR3 region has the DNA TGTGCCGCGGAACGGAGCTACGAGCAGTACTTC. Its protein product is CAAERSYEQYF. This sequence joins TRBV6-1 and TRBJ2-7, with no clear D. The germline gives CDR1 MNHNS, CDR2 SASEGT. V was cut by 11 bases and J by 3 bases, with 11 bases left in between. The CDR3 contains 11 residues.

The chain recombines TRBV11-2 with TRBJ1-5, with 9 bases lining up with TRBD1. The germline CDR1 and CDR2 sequences are SGHAT and FQNNGV. The CDR3 runs to 14 residues. Losses at the gene ends were 5 bases for V and 4 bases for J; bases not matched to a gene: 3. CDR3 loop: CASSRTGVNQPQHF. CDR3 DNA: TGTGCCAGCAGCCGGACAGGGGTTAATCAGCCCCAGCATTTT.

The CDR3 sequence: CASSPGQGRGETQYF. The CDR3 DNA reads TGTGCCAGCAGCCCGGGACAGGGGAGAGGAGAGACCCAGTACTTC. The rearrangement links TRBV28 to TRBJ2-5, with 10 bases that match TRBD1. The germline CDR1 and CDR2 sequences are MDHEN and SYDVKM. The CDR3 is made up of 15 amino acids. Unmatched junction bases numbered 8, after V lost 6 bases and J lost 4 bases.